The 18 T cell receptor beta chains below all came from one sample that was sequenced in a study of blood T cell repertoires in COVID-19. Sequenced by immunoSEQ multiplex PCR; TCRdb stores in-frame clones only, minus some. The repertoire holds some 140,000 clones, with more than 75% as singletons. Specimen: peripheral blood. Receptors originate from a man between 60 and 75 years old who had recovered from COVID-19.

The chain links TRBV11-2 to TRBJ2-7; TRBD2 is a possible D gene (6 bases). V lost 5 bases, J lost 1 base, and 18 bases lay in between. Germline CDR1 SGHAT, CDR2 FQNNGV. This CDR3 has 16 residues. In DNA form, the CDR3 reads TGTGCCAGCAGCCCCCTGCGCTGGGGGAGGTCCTACGAGCAGTACTTC. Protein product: CASSPLRWGRSYEQYF. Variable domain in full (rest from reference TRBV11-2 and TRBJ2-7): EAGVAQSPRYKIIEKRQSVAFWCNPISGHATLYWYQQILGQGPKLLIQFQNNGVVDDSQLPKDRFSAERLKGVDSTLKIQPAKLEDSAVYLCASSPLRWGRSYEQYFGPGTRLTVT.

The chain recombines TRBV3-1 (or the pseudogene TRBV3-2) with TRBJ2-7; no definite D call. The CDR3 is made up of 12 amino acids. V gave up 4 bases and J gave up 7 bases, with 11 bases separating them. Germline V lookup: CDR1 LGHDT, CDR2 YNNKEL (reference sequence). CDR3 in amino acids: CASSRTTREQYF. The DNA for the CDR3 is TGTGCCAGCAGCCGCACAACGAGGGAGCAGTACTTC.

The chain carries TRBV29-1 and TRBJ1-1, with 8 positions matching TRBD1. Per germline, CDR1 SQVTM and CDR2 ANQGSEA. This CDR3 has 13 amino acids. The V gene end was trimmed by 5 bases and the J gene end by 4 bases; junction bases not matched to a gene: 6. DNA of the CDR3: TGCAGCGTTAGCAGGACAGGGAGCACTGAAGCTTTCTTT. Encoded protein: CSVSRTGSTEAFF.

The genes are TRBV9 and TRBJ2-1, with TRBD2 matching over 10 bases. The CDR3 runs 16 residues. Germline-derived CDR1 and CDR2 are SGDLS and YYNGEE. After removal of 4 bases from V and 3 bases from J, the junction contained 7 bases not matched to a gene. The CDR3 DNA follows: TGTGCCAGCAGCCAGAGCGGGAGGGGGGGCTACAATGAGCAGTTCTTC. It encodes CASSQSGRGGYNEQFF.

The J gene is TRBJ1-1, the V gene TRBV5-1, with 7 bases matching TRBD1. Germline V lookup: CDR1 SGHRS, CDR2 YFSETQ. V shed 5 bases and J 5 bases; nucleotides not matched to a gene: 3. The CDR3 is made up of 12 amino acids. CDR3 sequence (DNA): TGCGCCAGCAGTGACAGGGTGACTGAAGCTTTCTTT. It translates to CASSDRVTEAFF.

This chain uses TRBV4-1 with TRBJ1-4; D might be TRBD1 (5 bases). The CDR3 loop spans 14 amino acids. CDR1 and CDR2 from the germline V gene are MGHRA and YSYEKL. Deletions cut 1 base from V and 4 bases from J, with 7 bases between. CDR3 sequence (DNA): TGCGCCAGCAGCCAAGTACAGGATAATGAAAAACTGTTTTTT. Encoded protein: CASSQVQDNEKLFF.

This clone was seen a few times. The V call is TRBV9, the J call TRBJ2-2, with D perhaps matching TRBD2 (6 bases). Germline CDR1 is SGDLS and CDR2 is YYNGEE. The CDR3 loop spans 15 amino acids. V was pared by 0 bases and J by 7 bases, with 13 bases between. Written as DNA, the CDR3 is TGTGCCAGCAGCGTAGGGAGGGAGCGCAGCGGGGAGCTGTTTTTT. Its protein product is CASSVGRERSGELFF.

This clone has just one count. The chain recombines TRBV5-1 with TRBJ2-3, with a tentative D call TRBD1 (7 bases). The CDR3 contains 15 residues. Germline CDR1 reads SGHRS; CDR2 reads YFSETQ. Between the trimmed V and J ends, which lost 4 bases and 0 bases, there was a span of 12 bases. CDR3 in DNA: TGCGCCAGCAGCACGACAGGGACTAGCACAGATACGCAGTATTTT. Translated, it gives CASSTTGTSTDTQYF.

The CDR3 DNA follows: TGTGCCAGCACTTTCCGGGATTACTCACCCCTCCACTTT. Amino acids: CASTFRDYSPLHF. J is TRBJ1-6 and V is TRBV12-3 or TRBV12-4; D is ambiguous. The V gene lost 7 bases and the J gene lost 10 bases, with 14 bases spanning the gap. The CDR3 loop spans 13 amino acids.

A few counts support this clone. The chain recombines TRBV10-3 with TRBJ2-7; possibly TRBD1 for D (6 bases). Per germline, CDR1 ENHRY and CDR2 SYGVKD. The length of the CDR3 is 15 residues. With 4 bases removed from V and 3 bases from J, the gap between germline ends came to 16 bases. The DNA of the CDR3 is TGTGCCATCAGTGGAACACAGGGAACACTCTACGAGCAGTACTTC. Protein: CAISGTQGTLYEQYF.

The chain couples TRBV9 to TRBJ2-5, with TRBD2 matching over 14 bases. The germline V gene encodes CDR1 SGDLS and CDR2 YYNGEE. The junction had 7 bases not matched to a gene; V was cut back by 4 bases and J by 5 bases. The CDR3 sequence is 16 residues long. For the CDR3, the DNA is TGTGCCAGCAGCCTCATGGGACTAGCGGGAGATGAGACCCAGTACTTC. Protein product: CASSLMGLAGDETQYF. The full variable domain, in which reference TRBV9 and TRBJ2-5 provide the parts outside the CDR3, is DSGVTQTPKHLITATGQRVTLRCSPRSGDLSVYWYQQSLDQGLQFLIQYYNGEERAKGNILERFSAQQFPDLHSELNLSSLELGDSALYFCASSLMGLAGDETQYFGPGTRLLVL.

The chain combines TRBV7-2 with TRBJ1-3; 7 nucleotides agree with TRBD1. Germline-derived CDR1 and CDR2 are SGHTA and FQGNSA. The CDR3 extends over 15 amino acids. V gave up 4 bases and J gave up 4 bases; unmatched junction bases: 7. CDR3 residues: CASSSTGARGNTIYF. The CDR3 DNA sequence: TGTGCCAGCAGCTCCACAGGGGCGCGCGGAAACACCATATATTTT.

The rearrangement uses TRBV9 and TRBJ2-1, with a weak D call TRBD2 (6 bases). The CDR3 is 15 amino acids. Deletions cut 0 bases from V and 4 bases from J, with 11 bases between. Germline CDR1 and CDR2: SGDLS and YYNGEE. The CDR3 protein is CASSVAMRGYNEQFF. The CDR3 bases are TGTGCCAGCAGCGTAGCTATGCGGGGTTACAATGAGCAGTTCTTC.

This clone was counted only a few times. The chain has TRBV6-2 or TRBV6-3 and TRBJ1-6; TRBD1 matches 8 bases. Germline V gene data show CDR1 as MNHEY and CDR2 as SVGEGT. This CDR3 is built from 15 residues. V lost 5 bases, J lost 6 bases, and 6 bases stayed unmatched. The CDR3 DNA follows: TGTGCCAGCAGTCCCGGGACAGGCTTTAATTCACCCCTCCACTTT. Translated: CASSPGTGFNSPLHF.

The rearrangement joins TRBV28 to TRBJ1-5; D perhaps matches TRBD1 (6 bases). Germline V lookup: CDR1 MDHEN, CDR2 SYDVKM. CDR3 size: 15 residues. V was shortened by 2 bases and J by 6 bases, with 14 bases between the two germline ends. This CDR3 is CASSLPQGPSQPQHF. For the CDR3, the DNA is TGTGCCAGCAGTTTACCACAGGGCCCGAGTCAGCCCCAGCATTTT.

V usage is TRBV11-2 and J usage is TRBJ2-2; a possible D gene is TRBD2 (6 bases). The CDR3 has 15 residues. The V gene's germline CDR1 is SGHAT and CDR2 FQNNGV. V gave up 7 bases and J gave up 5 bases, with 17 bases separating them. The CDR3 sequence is CASTVLGGRTGELFF. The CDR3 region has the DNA TGTGCCAGCACCGTGCTGGGGGGTAGAACCGGGGAGCTGTTTTTT.

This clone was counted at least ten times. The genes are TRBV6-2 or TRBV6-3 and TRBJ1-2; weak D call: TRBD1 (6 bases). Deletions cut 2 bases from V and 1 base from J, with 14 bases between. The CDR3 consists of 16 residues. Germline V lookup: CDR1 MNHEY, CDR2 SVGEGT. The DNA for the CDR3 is TGTGCCAGCAGTTACAAGACAGGCCAACTTAACTATGGCTACACCTTC. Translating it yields CASSYKTGQLNYGYTF.

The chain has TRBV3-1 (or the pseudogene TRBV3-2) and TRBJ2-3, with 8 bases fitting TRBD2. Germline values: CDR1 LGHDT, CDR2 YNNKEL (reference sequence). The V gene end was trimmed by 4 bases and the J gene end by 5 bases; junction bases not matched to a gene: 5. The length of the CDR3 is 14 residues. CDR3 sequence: CASSLGRAVDTQYF. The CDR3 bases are TGTGCCAGCAGCCTCGGGAGGGCGGTAGATACGCAGTATTTT.